This TCR beta chain stems from a study of T cell responses to AZD1222 COVID-19 vaccine. Study findings and constraints: There were vaccine-associated CD4 TCRs across spike, dominant at 160-218 and 743-854. Mostly white British, mostly female donors; authors suggested clonal diversity may be underestimated. Seropositive status at baseline applied to only a handful of AZD1222 recipients.

The CDR3 runs to 17 residues. CDR1 and CDR2 from the germline V gene are SNHLY and FYNNEI. V shed 0 bases and J shed 9 bases, with 20 bases lying between them. Produced via immunoSEQ multiplex PCR; TCRdb's table is partial and in-frame only. The data contain around 110,000 clones, 80% to 90% of them seen just once; the ten biggest clones take up about a tenth. A few counts support this clone. What it binds is unknown. The chain links TRBV2 to TRBJ2-2; D might be TRBD1 or TRBD2, each matching 5 bases. The source is an adult in good health. The specimen was peripheral blood, collected on day 0 of AZD1222 vaccination. This chain's CDR3 is CASSEALRAGRQRELFF. The CDR3, as DNA: TGTGCCAGCAGTGAAGCGCTTAGGGCAGGGAGACAAAGGGAGCTGTTTTTT.